This T cell receptor (beta chain) stems from a study of shared clonotypes between healthy human individuals. This clone was observed a single time. CDR1 is SQVTM and CDR2 is ANQGSEA in the germline V gene. With 4 bases clipped from V and 1 base from J, the junction kept 7 bases outside the gene matches. This CDR3 comprises 15 residues. When replicate PCRs were run on sorted subsets, they used about 220 ng DNA, some 29,000 T cell genomes. Profiled with immunoSEQ multiplex PCR; TCRdb holds only in-frame clones, not every one. The sample lists about 600,000 clones, 95% to 98% occurring once. Recent acute infections and vaccinations were absent in the healthy HIV-negative adult donors.

The sequencing sample was made of naive CD4+ T cells sorted from blood. Stated subset: CD45RA+ positively selected. This chain uses TRBV29-1 with TRBJ2-5; 9 bases agree with TRBD2. This TCR came from a woman aged 30 to 39 in good health. The CDR3 DNA sequence: TGCAGCGTTGCTTCGAGACTAGCGGTCCAAGAGACCCAGTACTTC. Residues: CSVASRLAVQETQYF.